This T cell receptor (beta chain) was sequenced in a study of control samples from healthy donors and cancer patients. This clone was seen just once. Trimming left V 1 base short and J 3 bases short, with 7 bases between. The CDR3 has 13 residues. Germline assignment: CDR1 SGDLS and CDR2 YYNGEE. The method was immunoSEQ multiplex PCR; TCRdb's version includes in-frame clones alone and lacks a portion of them. The sample consists of 50,000 or so clones, 90% to 97% of them appearing once. The sequencing sample was made of blood. The rearrangement uses TRBV9 and TRBJ1-1; D not certain. This sequence originates from a woman aged 18-35 years in good health. As DNA, the CDR3 is TGTGCCAGCAGCGTACTGGGAGACACTGAAGCTTTCTTT. Its translation: CASSVLGDTEAFF. The variable domain in full, with the rest retrieved from reference TRBV9 and TRBJ1-1, is DSGVTQTPKHLITATGQRVTLRCSPRSGDLSVYWYQQSLDQGLQFLIQYYNGEERAKGNILERFSAQQFPDLHSELNLSSLELGDSALYFCASSVLGDTEAFFGQGTRLTVV.